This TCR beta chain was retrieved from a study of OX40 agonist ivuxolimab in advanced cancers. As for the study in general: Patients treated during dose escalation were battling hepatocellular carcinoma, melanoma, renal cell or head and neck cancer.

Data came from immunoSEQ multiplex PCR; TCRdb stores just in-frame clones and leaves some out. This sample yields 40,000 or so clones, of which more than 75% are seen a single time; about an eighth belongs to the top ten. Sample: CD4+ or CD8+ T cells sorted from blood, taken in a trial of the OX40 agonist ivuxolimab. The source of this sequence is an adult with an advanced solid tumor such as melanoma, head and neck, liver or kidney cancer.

Written as DNA, the CDR3 is TGTGCCAGCACCTCATTTCTCTCCTACGAGCAGTACTTC. Translating it yields CASTSFLSYEQYF. The chain recombines TRBV2 with TRBJ2-7; D unresolved. V lost 7 bases and J 0 bases, leaving 10 bases between the germline ends. The germline V gene encodes CDR1 SNHLY and CDR2 FYNNEI. This CDR3 region has 13 residues.